A selection of T cell receptor beta chains follows, all from one sample in a study of regulatory T cells in long-lasting Graves disease. One entry per CDR3 protein, called by TCRdb with MiXCR from the multiplex PCR reads. The sample includes a few hundred thousand distinct CDR3 sequences, about 20% of them seen just once. These data also formed part of another study, on T cells in Graves' hyperthyroidism and ophthalmopathy.

Sequences were derived from peripheral blood mononuclear cells (PBMCs), sampled at new diagnosis, from a patient treated with antithyroid drugs. Every receptor here comes from a woman aged 30 to 39 with Graves disease. CDR3s include the opening cysteine and the closing phenylalanine or tryptophan. The D gene is left open where the match is weak. Some rows have no size entry. The others give once, few or many, or a class for an expanded clone.

cdr3_nt,cdr3_aa,v_call,d_call,cdr3_length,clone_size,j_call
TGTGCCAGCAGCTTATCACCTAGGGCGGGGGGCAGCTCCTACAATGAGCAGTTCTTC,CASSLSPRAGGSSYNEQFF,TRBV7-6,TRBD2,19,NA,TRBJ2-1
TGTGCCAGCAGCCACGGACAGGGCAACTATGGCTACACCTTC,CASSHGQGNYGYTF,TRBV3-1,TRBD1,14,many,TRBJ1-2
TGCAGTGCTAGATCCGGGGGCCGTTACGAGCAGTACTTC,CSARSGGRYEQYF,TRBV20-1,NA,13,many,TRBJ2-7
TGCGCCAGCAGCCCCCAGACTAGTTCCTCCCTCTCTGGGGCCAACGTCCTGACTTTC,CASSPQTSSSLSGANVLTF,TRBV4-1,NA,19,many,TRBJ2-6
TGCAGTGCTGCGGACGGCCGGAACACTGAAGCTTTCTTT,CSAADGRNTEAFF,TRBV20-1,NA,13,NA,TRBJ1-1
TGTGCCAGCAGCCGGCCGACTAGCGGGGATCGCGAGCAGTACTTC,CASSRPTSGDREQYF,TRBV3-1,TRBD2,15,few,TRBJ2-7
TGTGCCACCCACAGGGGAAGGGGCACTGAAGCTTTCTTT,CATHRGRGTEAFF,TRBV6-2/TRBV6-3,TRBD1,13,many,TRBJ1-1
TGCGCCAGCAGTTTGGACAGGGCGAGGAATGAGCAGTTCTTC,CASSLDRARNEQFF,TRBV5-1,TRBD1,14,many,TRBJ2-1
TGTGCCAGCAGCGTGGACAGTCTCTTTAATTCACCCCTCCACTTT,CASSVDSLFNSPLHF,TRBV9,NA,15,many,TRBJ1-6
TGTGCCAGCAGCTTAGCCCGGACTACAGATACGCAGTATTTT,CASSLARTTDTQYF,TRBV7-8,NA,14,many,TRBJ2-3
TGTGCCAGCAGTGAAGCTTTCTTT,CASSEAFF,TRBV6-1,NA,8,many,TRBJ1-1
TGCGCCAGCAGCCACAAGAGGGACAGGTCAAACTATGGCTACACCTTC,CASSHKRDRSNYGYTF,TRBV4-1,TRBD1,16,NA,TRBJ1-2
TGTGCCAGCAGCCTCGCCCGTCCGACGGATACGCAGTATTTT,CASSLARPTDTQYF,TRBV27,NA,14,NA,TRBJ2-3
TGTGCCAGCAGTTACTCGGGTAGGACAGCGACCGGGTTCACTGAAGCTTTCTTT,CASSYSGRTATGFTEAFF,TRBV6-5,NA,18,many,TRBJ1-1
TGTGCCCTCGGTCAGGTTAGGGGTGATTACTATGGCTACACCTTC,CALGQVRGDYYGYTF,TRBV10-3,NA,15,many,TRBJ1-2
TGTGCCAGCAGCCAAAGTCCAGGGGACTACACCTTC,CASSQSPGDYTF,TRBV3-1,NA,12,many,TRBJ1-2
TGCGCCAGCAGCTTGGGCAGGGGTAGGAATGAGCAGTTCTTC,CASSLGRGRNEQFF,TRBV5-1,NA,14,many,TRBJ2-1
TGTGCCAGCAGTTACTCGTTCCTGGGGCAGGCGGTAGGTGACACTGAAGCTTTCTTT,CASSYSFLGQAVGDTEAFF,TRBV6-5,NA,19,many,TRBJ1-1
TGCAGCGTTGAAGGGGGGACAGGGTGGGTCAATGAGCAGTTCTTC,CSVEGGTGWVNEQFF,TRBV29-1,TRBD1,15,many,TRBJ2-1
TGTGCCAGTAGGGCGGTAGGTGACATTCAGTACTTC,CASRAVGDIQYF,TRBV19,NA,12,few,TRBJ2-4
TGCAGTGCTAGGTCGGGAGGACAAGAGACCCAGTACTTC,CSARSGGQETQYF,TRBV20-1,TRBD2,13,many,TRBJ2-5
TGTGCCAGCAGCCAAGTGGGCGAAACTAGCGGGGGGCAACACACAGATACGCAGTATTTT,CASSQVGETSGGQHTDTQYF,TRBV4-2,TRBD2,20,many,TRBJ2-3
TGTGCCACCCAGACTAGCGGGGCCGTCACCGGGGAGCTGTTTTTT,CATQTSGAVTGELFF,TRBV7-9,TRBD2,15,NA,TRBJ2-2
TGCGCCAGCAGCCTCCGGGGTGAGGGGTTTGAAGCTTTCTTT,CASSLRGEGFEAFF,TRBV4-1,NA,14,many,TRBJ1-1
TGCAGTGCGCCGGGACAGTCCACTGAAGCTTGGATCTTT,CSAPGQSTEAWIF,TRBV20-1,TRBD1,13,many,TRBJ1-1
TGTGCCAGCAGTTATGGGACAGTCGAGCAGTACTTC,CASSYGTVEQYF,TRBV2,TRBD1,12,NA,TRBJ2-7